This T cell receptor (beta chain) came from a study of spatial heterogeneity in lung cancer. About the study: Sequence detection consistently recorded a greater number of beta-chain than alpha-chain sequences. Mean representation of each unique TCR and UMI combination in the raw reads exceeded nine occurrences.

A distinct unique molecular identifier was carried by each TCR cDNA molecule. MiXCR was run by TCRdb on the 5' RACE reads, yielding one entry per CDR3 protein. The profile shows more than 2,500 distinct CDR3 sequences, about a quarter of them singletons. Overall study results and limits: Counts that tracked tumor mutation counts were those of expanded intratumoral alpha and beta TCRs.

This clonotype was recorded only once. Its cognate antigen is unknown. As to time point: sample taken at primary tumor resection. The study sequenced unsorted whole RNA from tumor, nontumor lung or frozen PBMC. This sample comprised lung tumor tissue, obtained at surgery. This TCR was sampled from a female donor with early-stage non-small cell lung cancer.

The CDR3 sequence is CASSQGGMDSGANVLTF. CDR3 in DNA: TGTGCCAGCAGCCAAGGAGGTATGGATTCTGGGGCCAACGTCCTGACTTTC. J is TRBJ2-6 and V is TRBV5-6, with a tentative D call TRBD2 (5 bases). This CDR3 is built from 17 residues. V lost 4 bases to trimming and J lost 1 base, with 15 bases between them. Germline assignment: CDR1 SGHDT and CDR2 YYEEEE.